A selection of T cell receptor beta chains follows, all from one sample in a study of radiotherapy plus CTLA-4 blockade in lung cancer. Here immunoSEQ multiplex PCR was the method, and the copy in TCRdb shows in-frame clones only, minus some. The top ten clones hold more than 4.5% of a sample with around 99,000 clones, around 90% of them seen once. This material consisted of peripheral blood, taken from a patient treated with radiotherapy plus ipilimumab. The receptor source for this set is a human donor with non-small cell lung cancer that progressed on radiotherapy plus ipilimumab. Both conserved end residues are part of each CDR3. D genes are given only for firm matches.

CDR3aa | d_gene | v_gene
CASSRGQDYEQYF | TRBD1 | TRBV5-6
CASSEDGTYYNEQFF | NA | TRBV6-1
CASSQYILAGADEQFF | TRBD2 | TRBV14
CASSPLEGNQPQHF | NA | TRBV6-6
CASSPDGLVRSVETQYF | TRBD2 | TRBV7-6
CASTFEGGRSPLHF | NA | TRBV5-1
CASSLGQGGYEQYF | TRBD1 | TRBV4-1
CASSPGTKVAEQYF | TRBD2 | TRBV2
CASSSGQVVTKNIQYF | TRBD1 | TRBV11-2
CAWTGTNAAGEQYF | NA | TRBV30
CASSVGAGGQGYNEQFF | TRBD1 | TRBV9
CASTLGFLGGNYEQYF | NA | TRBV11-2
CSVAHAPISYNEQFF | NA | TRBV29-1
CASSYSGRNYGYTF | NA | TRBV6-5
CASNDNYGYTF | NA | TRBV6-1
CASSTSPGQAVLGEKLFF | TRBD1 | TRBV9
CASSPLGQGVNEQYF | TRBD1 | TRBV18
CASSSHDSPVKGTEAFF | NA | TRBV27
CASSLAAETQYF | NA | TRBV7-8
CASSYSRLAQGTQYF | NA | TRBV6-5
CASSPLAGVYEQYF | TRBD2 | TRBV2
CASSRTSGRHNEQFF | TRBD2 | TRBV11-2
CSVARQQETQYF | NA | TRBV29-1
CASSLEGTEAFF | NA | TRBV5-1
CASSNPLSGKYEQYF | NA | TRBV27
CASSRQPKRFLNGTEAFF | NA | TRBV14
CASSLSGRAVDTQYF | TRBD2 | TRBV14
CASSNRTGGNQPQHF | NA | TRBV2
CASSPKAGADIQYF | TRBD2 | TRBV5-1
CASSSATEAFF | NA | TRBV5-1
CASSSTAQSRSEQYF | NA | TRBV5-1
CASWDSQGAEAFF | TRBD1 | TRBV6-5
CASGTTYEQYF | NA | TRBV9
CASSLMGGANTGELFF | NA | TRBV27
CASVKGLAIPSTDTQYF | TRBD2 | TRBV2
CASSEGSSGTSGEQYF | NA | TRBV6-1
CASSVDSQPNYGYTF | NA | TRBV10-2